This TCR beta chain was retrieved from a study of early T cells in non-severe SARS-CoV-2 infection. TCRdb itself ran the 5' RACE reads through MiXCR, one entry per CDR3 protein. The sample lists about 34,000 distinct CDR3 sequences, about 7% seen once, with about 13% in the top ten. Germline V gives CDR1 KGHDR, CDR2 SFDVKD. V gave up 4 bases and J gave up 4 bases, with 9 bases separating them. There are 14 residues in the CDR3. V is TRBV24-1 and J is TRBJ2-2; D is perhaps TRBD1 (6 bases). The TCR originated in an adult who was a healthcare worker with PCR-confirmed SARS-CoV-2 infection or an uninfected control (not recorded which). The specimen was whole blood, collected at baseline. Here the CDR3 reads CATSETGPTGELFF. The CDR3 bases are TGTGCCACCAGTGAGACAGGTCCCACCGGGGAGCTGTTTTTT.